These 21 T cell receptor beta chains originate from one sample sequenced in a study of T cells after yellow fever vaccination. TCRdb reanalysed the 5' RACE reads using MiXCR and keeps one entry per CDR3 protein. This table has roughly 120,000 distinct CDR3 sequences, 7.5% to 9.5% appearing once. The sample in question was CD8+ T cells sorted from PBMCs, obtained 45 days after the yellow fever booster vaccination. These receptors were collected from a man aged 25 to 40 who received the YFV17D yellow fever vaccine.

In this sample, this clonotype turned up many times. J is TRBJ2-7 and V is TRBV15; 10 positions agree with TRBD2. CDR1 and CDR2 (germline): LNHNV, YYDKDF (reference sequence). CDR3 length: 12 amino acids. With V trimmed by 11 bases and J by 7 bases, 8 bases remained unmatched. The CDR3 here is CASSGSGREQYF. The CDR3 nucleotides are TGTGCCTCTAGCGGGAGCGGGCGAGAGCAGTACTTC.

This clonotype was counted many times. The genes are TRBV20-1 and TRBJ2-5; D possibly matches TRBD1 or TRBD2 (6 bases each). The CDR3 is 15 amino acids. The V and J ends lost 5 bases and 5 bases respectively, with 21 bases between them. Germline-derived CDR1 and CDR2 are DFQATT and SNEGSKA (reference sequence). In nucleotides, the CDR3 is TGCAGTGCTCGACTGGTTGGGATAGGGGGGGAGACCCAGTACTTC. It is translated as CSARLVGIGGETQYF.

This clonotype appeared many times. The rearrangement uses TRBV7-9 and TRBJ2-3; D perhaps matches TRBD2 (5 bases). This CDR3 has 13 amino acids. V dropped 4 bases and J dropped 5 bases, with 10 bases sitting between them. The germline V gene has CDR1 SEHNR and CDR2 FQNEAQ (reference sequence). In nucleotides, the CDR3 is TGTGCCAGCAGCTCCCGAGAGGGAGATACGCAGTATTTT. As protein: CASSSREGDTQYF.

At least ten counts were recorded for this clonotype. Here the CDR3 reads CASSLRTAEQFF. The CDR3 region has the DNA TGTGCCAGCAGTCTACGGACAGCTGAGCAGTTCTTC. This sequence joins TRBV7-9 and TRBJ2-1; D may be TRBD1 (6 bases). CDR1 is SEHNR, CDR2 FQNEAQ, per germline (reference sequence). This CDR3 region has 12 residues. The germline V and J ends were trimmed by 6 bases and 9 bases, with 12 bases remaining between them.

This clonotype occurred many times. J is TRBJ2-7 and V is TRBV7-2; D unresolved. Trimming removed 7 bases at V and 6 bases at J, with 13 bases between. The CDR3 is 12 residues long. Germline V lookup: CDR1 SGHTA, CDR2 FQGNSA. Here the CDR3 reads CASTPTGAEQYF. In nucleotides, the CDR3 is TGTGCCAGCACCCCCACGGGTGCCGAGCAGTACTTC.

This clonotype was counted many times. The rearrangement links TRBV15 to TRBJ2-5; 11 nucleotides line up with TRBD2. The germline V gene encodes CDR1 LNHNV and CDR2 YYDKDF (reference sequence). This CDR3 region has 14 residues. The V and J ends lost 8 bases and 2 bases, in that order; junction bases with no gene match: 4. The CDR3 loop reads CATQTSGEQETQYF. As DNA, the CDR3 is TGTGCCACCCAGACTAGCGGGGAACAAGAGACCCAGTACTTC.

The chain is built from TRBV27 and TRBJ2-7, with D possibly matching TRBD1 (6 bases). This CDR3 is 13 amino acids long. V lost 5 bases to trimming and J lost 0 bases, with 8 bases between them. CDR1 and CDR2 (germline): MNHEY, SMNVEV (reference sequence). The CDR3 coding sequence is TGTGCCAGCAGTACAGGGACCTCCTACGAGCAGTACTTC. Amino acids: CASSTGTSYEQYF.

This clonotype appeared a few times. The chain recombines TRBV28 with TRBJ1-2; no reliable D call. V lost 0 bases and J lost 3, with 8 bases in between. Germline loops: CDR1 MDHEN, CDR2 SYDVKM. The CDR3 sequence is 14 residues long. This chain's CDR3 is CASSLWPSHYGYTF. CDR3 nucleotides: TGTGCCAGCAGTTTATGGCCCAGTCACTATGGCTACACCTTC.

This clonotype was detected many times. The CDR3 DNA follows: TGTGCCAGCAGTCCTCATAGCGGGAGCTCCTACAATGAGCAGTTCTTC. This translates into CASSPHSGSSYNEQFF. The chain links TRBV6-1 to TRBJ2-1; TRBD2 matches at 9 bases. The germline gives CDR1 MNHNS, CDR2 SASEGT. The CDR3 has 16 amino acids. The V and J ends lost 5 bases and 0 bases, in that order; junction bases with no gene match: 5.

This clonotype was seen ten or more times. The chain carries TRBV20-1 and TRBJ2-3; D is undetermined. Trimming took 6 bases from V and 6 from J, leaving 7 bases between them. Per the germline V gene, CDR1 is DFQATT and CDR2 is SNEGSKA (reference sequence). This CDR3 is built from 10 residues. The CDR3 DNA follows: TGCAGTGCCCTCTGGGATACGCAGTATTTT. The encoded protein is CSALWDTQYF.

In its sample, this clonotype was seen many times. The chain links TRBV7-8 to TRBJ2-7; 9 nucleotides align to TRBD1. This CDR3 comprises 14 residues. Trimming took 5 bases from V and 6 from J; bases not matched to a gene: 8. CDR1 is SGHVS and CDR2 is FQNEAQ in the germline V gene. As DNA, the CDR3 is TGTGCCAGCAGCCCTTTAGGACAGGGGCGCGAGCAGTACTTC. Its protein product is CASSPLGQGREQYF.

This clonotype is a singleton in its sample. The chain has TRBV5-8 and TRBJ2-3; 7 nucleotides line up with TRBD1. Germline values: CDR1 SGHTS, CDR2 YDEGEE. V gave up 4 bases and J gave up 0 bases; unmatched junction bases: 5. This CDR3 region has 15 residues. CDR3 amino acids: CASSMGQSSTDTQYF. CDR3 coding DNA: TGTGCCAGCAGCATGGGACAGAGTAGCACAGATACGCAGTATTTT.

This clonotype was counted at least ten times. This sequence joins TRBV29-1 and TRBJ2-7; D is unresolved. V lost 3 bases and J lost 3, with 6 bases in between. CDR1 is SQVTM, CDR2 ANQGSEA, per germline. The CDR3 totals 11 residues. The CDR3 is CSVDLGYEQYF. Here the CDR3 DNA reads TGCAGCGTTGACCTCGGCTACGAGCAGTACTTC.

This clonotype was seen at least ten times. This chain joins TRBV29-1 and TRBJ1-2, with 9 bases fitting TRBD1. The CDR3 totals 16 residues. Germline CDR1 reads SQVTM; CDR2 reads ANQGSEA. Unmatched junction bases numbered 19, after V lost 6 bases and J lost 8 bases. Here the CDR3 DNA reads TGCAGCGTAGAGGTTCCGGGACAGGGATTAGTAGAGGGCTACACCTTC. It specifies CSVEVPGQGLVEGYTF.

A few counts support this clonotype. This chain uses TRBV27 with TRBJ2-1; a possible D gene is TRBD1 (5 bases). V lost 6 bases, J lost 3 bases, and 18 bases lay in between. The germline CDR1 and CDR2 sequences are MNHEY and SMNVEV (reference sequence). The CDR3 contains 16 residues. Here the CDR3 DNA reads TGTGCCAGCAGCCCAATTTCAGGGTTTGACTACAATGAGCAGTTCTTC. Translation gives CASSPISGFDYNEQFF.

Ten or more counts support this clonotype. The chain's CDR3 is CASSLDLGGFEQFF. The CDR3 coding sequence is TGTGCCAGCAGCTTAGATCTTGGAGGGTTTGAGCAGTTCTTC. V usage is TRBV11-2 and J usage is TRBJ2-1; TRBD2 might be the D (6 bases). The germline V gene has CDR1 SGHAT and CDR2 FQNNGV. The CDR3 consists of 14 residues. V lost 0 bases and J lost 9, with 12 bases in between.

Points on this clonotype: A much larger clone differs from this one at a single base, so this may be a read error. This sequence joins TRBV5-1 and TRBJ1-2, with no clear D. Germline assignment: CDR1 SGHRS and CDR2 YFSETQ. CDR3 length: 13 amino acids. Trimming stripped 3 bases from V and 8 bases from J, with 14 bases between. CDR3 nucleotides: TGCGCCAGCAGCTCGGAGGCGATGTTAGGCTACACCTTC. As protein: CASSSEAMLGYTF.

V usage is TRBV3-1 and J usage is TRBJ2-6; D is perhaps TRBD2 (6 bases). This CDR3 region has 15 residues. The V end lost 2 bases, the J end lost 4 bases, and 9 bases lay between the germline ends. Germline V gene data show CDR1 as LGHDT and CDR2 as YNNKEL (reference sequence). The CDR3 loop reads CASSQTGDGANVLTF. In DNA, the CDR3 is TGTGCCAGCAGCCAAACGGGGGACGGGGCCAACGTCCTGACTTTC. Filled out from reference TRBV3-1 and TRBJ2-6, the complete variable domain reads DTAVSQTPKYLVTQMGNDKSIKCEQNLGHDTMYWYKQDSKKFLKIMFSYNNKELIINETVPNRFSPKSPDKAHLNLHINSLELGDSAVYFCASSQTGDGANVLTFGAGSRLTVL.

In this sample, this clonotype turned up many times. This rearrangement joins TRBV4-3 to TRBJ2-3; D gene uncertain. Trimming left V 5 bases short and J 0 bases short, with 6 bases between. Per germline, CDR1 LGHNA and CDR2 YSLEER. The length of the CDR3 is 13 residues. CDR3 coding DNA: TGCGCCAGCAGCACCGAGAGCACAGATACGCAGTATTTT. Translated, it gives CASSTESTDTQYF.

This clonotype was observed a handful of times. CDR3 in DNA: TGTGCCATCAGTGAGCCGACGCCCCGGGAGGGCCAGGACAATGAGCAGTTCTTC. Its translation is CAISEPTPREGQDNEQFF. The gene calls are TRBV10-3 and TRBJ2-1, with 8 bases identical to TRBD2. Looked up from germline, CDR1 is ENHRY and CDR2 is SYGVKD. Trimming cost V 2 bases and J 5 bases; bases outside gene matches: 14. The CDR3 is 18 residues long.

The CDR3 DNA reads as TGTGCCAGCAGATCCTTGCCGGGACAGGGGGCGATGGACGCCGGGGAGCTGTTTTTT. Its translation: CASRSLPGQGAMDAGELFF. The chain has TRBV2 and TRBJ2-2, with 12 bases that match TRBD1. Trimming at V came to 6 bases and at J to 6 bases, leaving 17 bases not matched to a gene. CDR3 size: 19 residues. Germline V gene sequence: CDR1 SNHLY, CDR2 FYNNEI.